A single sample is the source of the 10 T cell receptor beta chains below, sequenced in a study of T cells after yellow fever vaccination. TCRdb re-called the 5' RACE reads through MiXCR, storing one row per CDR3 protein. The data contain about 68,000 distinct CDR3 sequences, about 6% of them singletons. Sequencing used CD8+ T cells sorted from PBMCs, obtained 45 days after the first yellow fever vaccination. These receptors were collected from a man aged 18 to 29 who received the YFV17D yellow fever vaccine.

The CDR3 spells CASSLTGDSYEQYF. The CDR3 DNA follows: TGTGCCAGCAGCTTAACAGGTGACTCCTACGAGCAGTACTTC. J is TRBJ2-7 and V is TRBV7-2, with D possibly being TRBD1 (5 bases). Germline CDR1 reads SGHTA; CDR2 reads FQGNSA. Deletions cut 2 bases from V and 0 bases from J, with 8 bases between. This CDR3 contains 14 residues.

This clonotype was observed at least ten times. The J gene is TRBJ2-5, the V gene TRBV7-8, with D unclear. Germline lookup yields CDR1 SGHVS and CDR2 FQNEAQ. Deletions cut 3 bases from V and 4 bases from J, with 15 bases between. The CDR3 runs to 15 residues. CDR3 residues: CASSFQDGSGETQYF. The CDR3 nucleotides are TGTGCCAGCAGCTTCCAGGACGGGTCTGGAGAGACCCAGTACTTC.

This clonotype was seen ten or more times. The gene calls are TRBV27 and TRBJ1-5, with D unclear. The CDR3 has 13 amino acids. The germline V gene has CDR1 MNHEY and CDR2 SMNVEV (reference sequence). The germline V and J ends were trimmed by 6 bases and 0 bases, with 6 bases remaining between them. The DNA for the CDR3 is TGTGCCAGCAGAGGGAATAGCAATCAGCCCCAGCATTTT. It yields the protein CASRGNSNQPQHF.

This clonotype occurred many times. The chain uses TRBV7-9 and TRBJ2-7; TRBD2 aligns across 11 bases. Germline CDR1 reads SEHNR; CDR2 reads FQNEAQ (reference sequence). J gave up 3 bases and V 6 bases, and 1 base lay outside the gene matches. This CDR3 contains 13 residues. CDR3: CASRGTSGYEQYV. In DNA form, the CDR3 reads TGTGCCAGCAGGGGGACTAGCGGCTACGAGCAGTACGTC.

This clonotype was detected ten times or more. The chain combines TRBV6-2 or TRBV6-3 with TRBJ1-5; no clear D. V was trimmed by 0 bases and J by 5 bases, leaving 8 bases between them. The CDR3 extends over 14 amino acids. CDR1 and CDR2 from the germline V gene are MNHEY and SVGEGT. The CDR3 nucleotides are TGTGCCAGCAGTTACTCGACCGTCTATCAGCCCCAGCATTTT. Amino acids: CASSYSTVYQPQHF.

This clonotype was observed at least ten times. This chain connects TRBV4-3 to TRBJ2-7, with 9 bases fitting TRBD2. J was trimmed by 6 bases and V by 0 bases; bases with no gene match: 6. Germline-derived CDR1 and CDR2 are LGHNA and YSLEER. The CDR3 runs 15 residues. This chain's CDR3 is CASSQEASGVSEQYF. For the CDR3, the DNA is TGCGCCAGCAGCCAAGAAGCTAGCGGGGTTTCCGAGCAGTACTTC.

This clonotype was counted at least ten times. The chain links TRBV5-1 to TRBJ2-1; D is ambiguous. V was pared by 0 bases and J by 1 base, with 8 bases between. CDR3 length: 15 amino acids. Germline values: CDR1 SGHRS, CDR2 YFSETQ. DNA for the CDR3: TGCGCCAGCAGCTTGGCGGTCCTATCCTACAATGAGCAGTTCTTC. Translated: CASSLAVLSYNEQFF.

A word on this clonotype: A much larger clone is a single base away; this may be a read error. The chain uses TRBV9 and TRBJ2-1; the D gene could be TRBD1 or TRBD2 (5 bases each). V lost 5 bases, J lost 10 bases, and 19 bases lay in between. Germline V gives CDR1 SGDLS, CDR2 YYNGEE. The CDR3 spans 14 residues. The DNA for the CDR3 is TGTGCCAGCAGAGAGAAGACAGCGGCGCGAGAGCAGTTCTTC. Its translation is CASREKTAAREQFF.

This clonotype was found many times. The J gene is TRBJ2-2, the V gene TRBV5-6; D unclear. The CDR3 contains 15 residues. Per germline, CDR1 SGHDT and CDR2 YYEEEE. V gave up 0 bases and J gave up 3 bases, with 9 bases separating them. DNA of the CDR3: TGTGCCAGCAGCTTGGAAAGTATCTACACCGGGGAGCTGTTTTTT. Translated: CASSLESIYTGELFF. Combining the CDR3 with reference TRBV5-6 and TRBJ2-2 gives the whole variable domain DAGVTQSPTHLIKTRGQQVTLRCSPKSGHDTVSWYQQALGQGPQFIFQYYEEEERQRGNFPDRFSGHQFPNYSSELNVNALLLGDSALYLCASSLESIYTGELFFGEGSRLTVL.

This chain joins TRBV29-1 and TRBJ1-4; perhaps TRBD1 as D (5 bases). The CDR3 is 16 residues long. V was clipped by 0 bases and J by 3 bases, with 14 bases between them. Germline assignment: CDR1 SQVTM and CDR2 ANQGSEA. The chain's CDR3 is CSVEDAREGSNEKLFF. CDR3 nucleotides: TGCAGCGTTGAAGATGCCAGGGAGGGGTCTAATGAAAAACTGTTTTTT.